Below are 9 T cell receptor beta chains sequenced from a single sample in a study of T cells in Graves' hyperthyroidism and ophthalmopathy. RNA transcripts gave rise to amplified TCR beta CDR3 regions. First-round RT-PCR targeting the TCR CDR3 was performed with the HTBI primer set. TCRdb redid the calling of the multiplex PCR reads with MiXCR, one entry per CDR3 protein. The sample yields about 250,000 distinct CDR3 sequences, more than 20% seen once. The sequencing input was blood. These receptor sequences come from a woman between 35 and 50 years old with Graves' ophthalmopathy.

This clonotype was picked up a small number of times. DNA of the CDR3: TGTGCCAGCAGTTCACAGGCTGGGTCCACTGAAGCTTTCTTT. This encodes CASSSQAGSTEAFF. This chain uses TRBV6-5 with TRBJ1-1; D possibly corresponds to TRBD1 (5 bases). The CDR3 is made up of 14 amino acids. The germline V and J ends were trimmed by 4 bases and 4 bases, with 13 bases remaining between them. In germline, CDR1 is MNHEY, CDR2 SVGAGI.

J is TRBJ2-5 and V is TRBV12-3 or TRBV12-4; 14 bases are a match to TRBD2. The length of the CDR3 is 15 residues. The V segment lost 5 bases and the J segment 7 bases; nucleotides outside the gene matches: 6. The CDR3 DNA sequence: TGTGCCAGCAGTGAGGGGACTAGCGGGAGCGGGACCCAGTACTTC. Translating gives CASSEGTSGSGTQYF.

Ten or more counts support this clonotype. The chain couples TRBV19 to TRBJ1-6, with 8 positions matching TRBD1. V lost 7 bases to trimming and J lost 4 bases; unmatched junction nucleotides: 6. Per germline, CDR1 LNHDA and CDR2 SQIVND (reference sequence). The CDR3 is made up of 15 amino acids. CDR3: CASNPTGAYNSPLHF. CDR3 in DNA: TGTGCCAGTAACCCGACAGGGGCATATAATTCACCCCTCCACTTT. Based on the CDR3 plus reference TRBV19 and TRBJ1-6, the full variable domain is DGGITQSPKYLFRKEGQNVTLSCEQNLNHDAMYWYRQDPGQGLRLIYYSQIVNDFQKGDIAEGYSVSREKKESFPLTVTSAQKNPTAFYLCASNPTGAYNSPLHFGNGTRLTVT.

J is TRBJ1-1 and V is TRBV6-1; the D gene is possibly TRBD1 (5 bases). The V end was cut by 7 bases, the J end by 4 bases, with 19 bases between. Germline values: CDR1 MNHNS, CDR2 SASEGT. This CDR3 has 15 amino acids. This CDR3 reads CASMVAGQGPTEAFF. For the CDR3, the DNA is TGTGCCAGCATGGTCGCAGGACAAGGTCCCACTGAAGCTTTCTTT.

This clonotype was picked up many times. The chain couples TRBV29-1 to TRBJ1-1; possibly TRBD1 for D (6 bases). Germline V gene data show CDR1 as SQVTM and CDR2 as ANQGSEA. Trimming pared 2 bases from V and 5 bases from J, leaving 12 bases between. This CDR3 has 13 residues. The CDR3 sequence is CSVERDILTEAFF. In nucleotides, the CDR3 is TGCAGCGTTGAAAGGGACATCCTAACTGAAGCTTTCTTT.

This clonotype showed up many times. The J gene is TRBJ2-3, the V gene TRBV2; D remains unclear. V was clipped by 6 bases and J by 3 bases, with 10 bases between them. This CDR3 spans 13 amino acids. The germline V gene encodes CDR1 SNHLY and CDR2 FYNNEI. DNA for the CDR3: TGTGCCAGCAGCCCCGTGGGGACAGATACGCAGTATTTT. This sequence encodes CASSPVGTDTQYF.

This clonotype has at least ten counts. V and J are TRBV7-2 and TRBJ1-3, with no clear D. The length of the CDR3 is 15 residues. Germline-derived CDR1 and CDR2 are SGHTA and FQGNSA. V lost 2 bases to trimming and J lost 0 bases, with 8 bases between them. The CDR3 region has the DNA TGTGCCAGCAGCTTAAGAACCTCCTCTGGAAACACCATATATTTT. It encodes CASSLRTSSGNTIYF.

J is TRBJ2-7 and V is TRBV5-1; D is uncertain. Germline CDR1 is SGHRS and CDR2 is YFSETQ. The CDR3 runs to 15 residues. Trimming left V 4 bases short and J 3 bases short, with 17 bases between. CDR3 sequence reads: CASSISERHFYEQYF. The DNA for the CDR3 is TGCGCCAGCAGCATTTCAGAACGGCATTTCTACGAGCAGTACTTC.

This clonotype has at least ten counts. CDR3: CASSPTGGMADTQYF. DNA of the CDR3: TGTGCCAGCAGCCCGACAGGGGGGATGGCAGATACGCAGTATTTT. The V call is TRBV7-3, the J call TRBJ2-3, with 9 bases matching TRBD1. Trimming removed 5 bases from V and 4 bases from J; junction bases left unmatched: 7. CDR3 length: 15 amino acids. From germline, CDR1 is SGHTA and CDR2 FQGTGA.